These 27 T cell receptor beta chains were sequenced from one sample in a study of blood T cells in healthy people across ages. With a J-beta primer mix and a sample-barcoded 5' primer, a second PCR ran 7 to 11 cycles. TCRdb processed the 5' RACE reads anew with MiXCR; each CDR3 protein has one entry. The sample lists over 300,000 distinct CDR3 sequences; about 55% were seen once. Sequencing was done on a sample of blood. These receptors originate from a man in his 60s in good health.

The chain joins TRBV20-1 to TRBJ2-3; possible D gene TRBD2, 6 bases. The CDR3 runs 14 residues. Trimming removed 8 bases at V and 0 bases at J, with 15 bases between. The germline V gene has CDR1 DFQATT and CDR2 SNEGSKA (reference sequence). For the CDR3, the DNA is TGCAGTCTAACGGAGGGCCCGAGCACAGATACGCAGTATTTT. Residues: CSLTEGPSTDTQYF.

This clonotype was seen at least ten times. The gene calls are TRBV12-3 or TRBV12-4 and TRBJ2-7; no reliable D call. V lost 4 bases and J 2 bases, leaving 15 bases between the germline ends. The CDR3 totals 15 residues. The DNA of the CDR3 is TGTGCCAGCAGTTCCCTCAACGACTTAACCTACGAGCAGTACTTC. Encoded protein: CASSSLNDLTYEQYF.

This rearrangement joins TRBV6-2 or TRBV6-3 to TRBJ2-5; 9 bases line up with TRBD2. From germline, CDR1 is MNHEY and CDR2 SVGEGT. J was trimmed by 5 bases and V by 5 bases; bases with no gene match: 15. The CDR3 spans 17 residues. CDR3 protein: CASSPNVGLAGSETQYF. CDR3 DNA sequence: TGTGCCAGCAGTCCTAATGTAGGGCTAGCGGGAAGCGAGACCCAGTACTTC.

The CDR3 coding sequence is TGTGCCAGCAGCCTTGACGTCTACGAGCAGTACTTC. Translation gives CASSLDVYEQYF. The V gene is TRBV7-9, the J gene TRBJ2-7; D is undetermined. The CDR3 is 12 residues long. Germline lookup yields CDR1 SEHNR and CDR2 FQNEAQ (reference sequence). Between the trimmed V and J ends, which lost 5 bases and 3 bases, there was a span of 8 bases.

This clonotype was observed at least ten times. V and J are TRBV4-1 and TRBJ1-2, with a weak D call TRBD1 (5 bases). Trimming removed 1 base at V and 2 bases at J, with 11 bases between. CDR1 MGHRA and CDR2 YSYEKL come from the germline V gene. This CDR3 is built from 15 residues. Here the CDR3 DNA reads TGCGCCAGCAGCCAAGTCATGAGACAGAACTATGGCTACACCTTC. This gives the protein CASSQVMRQNYGYTF.

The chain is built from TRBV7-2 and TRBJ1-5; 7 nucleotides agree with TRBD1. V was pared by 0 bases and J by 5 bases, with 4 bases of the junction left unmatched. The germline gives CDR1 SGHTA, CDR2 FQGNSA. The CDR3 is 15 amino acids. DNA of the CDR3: TGTGCCAGCAGCTTAGCAAGGGGGCGCGATCAGCCCCAGCATTTT. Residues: CASSLARGRDQPQHF.

The CDR3 sequence is CASSPGYQPQHF. In DNA form, the CDR3 reads TGTGCCAGCAGCCCCGGCTACCAGCCCCAGCATTTT. The chain is built from TRBV7-2 and TRBJ1-5; D call uncertain. This CDR3 contains 12 residues. The V end was cut by 5 bases, the J end by 7 bases, with 9 bases between. Germline lookup yields CDR1 SGHTA and CDR2 FQGNSA.

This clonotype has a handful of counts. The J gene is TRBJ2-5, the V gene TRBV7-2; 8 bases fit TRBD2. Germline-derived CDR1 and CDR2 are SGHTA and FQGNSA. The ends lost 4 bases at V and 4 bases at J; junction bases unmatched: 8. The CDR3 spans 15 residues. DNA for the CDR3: TGTGCCAGCAGCTCCGGGACTAGAGTGCGAGAGACCCAGTACTTC. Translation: CASSSGTRVRETQYF. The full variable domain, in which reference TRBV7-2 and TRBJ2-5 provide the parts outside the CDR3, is GAGVSQSPSNKVTEKGKDVELRCDPISGHTALYWYRQSLGQGLEFLIYFQGNSAPDKSGLPSDRFSAERTGGSVSTLTIQRTQQEDSAVYLCASSSGTRVRETQYFGPGTRLLVL.

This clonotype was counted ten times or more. Here the CDR3 DNA reads TGTGCCAGCAGTCCCGGGATCAAAGAGACCCAGTACTTC. Its protein product is CASSPGIKETQYF. The chain carries TRBV12-3 or TRBV12-4 and TRBJ2-5; D possibly corresponds to TRBD2 (5 bases). The V and J ends lost 5 bases and 3 bases respectively, with 10 bases between them. The CDR3 spans 13 residues.

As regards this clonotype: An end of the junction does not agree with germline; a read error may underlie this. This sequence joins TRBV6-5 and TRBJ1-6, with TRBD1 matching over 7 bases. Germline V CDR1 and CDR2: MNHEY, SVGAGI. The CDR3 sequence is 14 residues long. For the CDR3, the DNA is TGTGCCAGCACTTACAGGGGCGCAGGGTCACCCCTCCACTTT. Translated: CASTYRGAGSPLHF.

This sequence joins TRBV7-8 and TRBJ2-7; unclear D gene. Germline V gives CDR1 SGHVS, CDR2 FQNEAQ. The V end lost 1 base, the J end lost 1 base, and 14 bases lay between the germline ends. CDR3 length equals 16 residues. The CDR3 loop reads CASSLVAATLSYEQYF. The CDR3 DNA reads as TGTGCCAGCAGCTTAGTCGCGGCTACACTATCCTACGAGCAGTACTTC.

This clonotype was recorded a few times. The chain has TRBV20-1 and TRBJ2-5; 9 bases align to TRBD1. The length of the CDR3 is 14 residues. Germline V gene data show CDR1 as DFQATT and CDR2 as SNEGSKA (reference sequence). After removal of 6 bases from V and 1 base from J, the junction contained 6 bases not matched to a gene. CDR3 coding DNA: TGCAGTGCGGGGGGACAGGGAGGCCAAGAGACCCAGTACTTC. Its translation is CSAGGQGGQETQYF.

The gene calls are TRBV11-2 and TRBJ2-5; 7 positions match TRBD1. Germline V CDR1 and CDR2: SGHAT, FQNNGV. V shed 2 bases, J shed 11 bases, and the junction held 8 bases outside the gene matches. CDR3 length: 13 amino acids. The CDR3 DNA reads TGTGCCAGCAGCTTATTGGGAAACAGGGGACAGTACTTC. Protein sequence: CASSLLGNRGQYF.

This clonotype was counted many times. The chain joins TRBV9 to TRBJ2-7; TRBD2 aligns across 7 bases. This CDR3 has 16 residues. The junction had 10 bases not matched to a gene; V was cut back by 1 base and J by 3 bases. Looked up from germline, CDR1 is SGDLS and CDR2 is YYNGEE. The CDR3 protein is CASSVYATSRYYEQYF. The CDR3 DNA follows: TGTGCCAGCAGCGTATACGCGACTAGCCGCTACTACGAGCAGTACTTC.

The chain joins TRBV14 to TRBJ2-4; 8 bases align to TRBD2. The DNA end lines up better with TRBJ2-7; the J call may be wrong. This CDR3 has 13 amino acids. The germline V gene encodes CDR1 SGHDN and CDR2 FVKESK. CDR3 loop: CASSPGGDYEQYF. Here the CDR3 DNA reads TGTGCCAGCAGCCCGGGGGGGGACTACGAGCAGTACTTC.

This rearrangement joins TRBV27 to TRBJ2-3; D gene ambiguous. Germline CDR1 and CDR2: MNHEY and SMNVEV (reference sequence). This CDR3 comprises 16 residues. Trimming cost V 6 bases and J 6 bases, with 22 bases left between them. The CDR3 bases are TGTGCCAGCAGCCCCCCAGGAGAGGCCATAAGTGATACGCAGTATTTT. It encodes CASSPPGEAISDTQYF.

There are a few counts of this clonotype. CDR3 region: CASSLEVGDEQYF. The DNA of the CDR3 is TGTGCCAGCAGCTTAGAGGTGGGAGATGAGCAGTACTTC. The V gene is TRBV11-2, the J gene TRBJ2-7, with a weak D call TRBD2 (5 bases). The length of the CDR3 is 13 residues. Germline CDR1 is SGHAT and CDR2 is FQNNGV. V was trimmed by 0 bases and J by 7 bases, leaving 10 bases between them.

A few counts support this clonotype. The CDR3: CACQAGASGSHEQFF. For the CDR3, the DNA is TGTGCCTGTCAAGCTGGGGCTAGCGGGAGTCATGAGCAGTTCTTC. The chain uses TRBV30 and TRBJ2-1; TRBD2 matches 10 bases. Germline V gene data show CDR1 as GTSNPN and CDR2 as SVGIG (reference sequence). J lost 8 bases, V lost 6 bases, and 13 bases had no gene match. This CDR3 has 15 amino acids.

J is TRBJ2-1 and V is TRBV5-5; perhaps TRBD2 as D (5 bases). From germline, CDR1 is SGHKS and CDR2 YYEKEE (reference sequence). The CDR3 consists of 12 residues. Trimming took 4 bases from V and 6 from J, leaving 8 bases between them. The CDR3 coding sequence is TGTGCCAGCAGCACTAGTTTCAATGAGCAGTTCTTC. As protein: CASSTSFNEQFF.

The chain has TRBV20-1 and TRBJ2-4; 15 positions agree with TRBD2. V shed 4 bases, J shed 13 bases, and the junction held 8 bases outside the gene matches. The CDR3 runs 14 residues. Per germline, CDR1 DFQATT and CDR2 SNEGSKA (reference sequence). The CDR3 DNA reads TGCAGTGCTATGAGGACTAGCGGGGGGGGAGAGCAGTACTTC. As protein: CSAMRTSGGGEQYF.

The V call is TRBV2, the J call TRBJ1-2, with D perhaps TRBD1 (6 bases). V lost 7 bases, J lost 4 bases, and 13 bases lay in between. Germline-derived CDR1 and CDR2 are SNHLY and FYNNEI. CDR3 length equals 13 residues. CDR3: CASKGGPIYGYTF. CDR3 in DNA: TGTGCCAGCAAGGGGGGCCCTATCTATGGCTACACCTTC.

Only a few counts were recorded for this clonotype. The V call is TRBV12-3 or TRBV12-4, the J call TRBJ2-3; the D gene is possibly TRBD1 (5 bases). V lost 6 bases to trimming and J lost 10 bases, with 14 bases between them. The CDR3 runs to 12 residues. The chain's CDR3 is CASSPLGDAQYF. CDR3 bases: TGTGCCAGCAGCCCCTTAGGGGATGCGCAGTATTTT.

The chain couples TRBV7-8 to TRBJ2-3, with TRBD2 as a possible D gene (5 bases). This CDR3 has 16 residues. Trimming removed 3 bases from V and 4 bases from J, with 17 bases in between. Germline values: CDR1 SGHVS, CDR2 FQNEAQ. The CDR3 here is CASSFVAEGMADTQYF. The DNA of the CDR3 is TGTGCCAGCAGCTTTGTCGCAGAGGGTATGGCAGATACGCAGTATTTT.

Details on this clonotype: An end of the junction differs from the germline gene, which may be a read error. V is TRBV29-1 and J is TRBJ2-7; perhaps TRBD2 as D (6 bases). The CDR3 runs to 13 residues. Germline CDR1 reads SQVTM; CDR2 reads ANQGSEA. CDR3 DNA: TGCGGCGTGGGGGGTCTGGGGTCCTACGAGCAGTACTTC. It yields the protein CGVGGLGSYEQYF.

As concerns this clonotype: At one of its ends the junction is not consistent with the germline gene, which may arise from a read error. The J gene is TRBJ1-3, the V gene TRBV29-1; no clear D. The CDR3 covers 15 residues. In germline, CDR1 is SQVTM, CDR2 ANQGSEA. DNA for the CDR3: TGCAGCGTTGAACCCACCGGGAGCTCTGGAAACGCCATATATTTT. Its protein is CSVEPTGSSGNAIYF.

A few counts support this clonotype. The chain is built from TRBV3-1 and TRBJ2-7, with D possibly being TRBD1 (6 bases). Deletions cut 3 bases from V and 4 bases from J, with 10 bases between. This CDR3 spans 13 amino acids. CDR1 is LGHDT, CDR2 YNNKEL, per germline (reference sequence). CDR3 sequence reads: CASSHLDRYEQYF. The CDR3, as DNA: TGTGCCAGCAGCCACCTCGACAGGTACGAGCAGTACTTC.

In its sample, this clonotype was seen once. In DNA, the CDR3 is TGTGCCATCACTCTAGGCGGGGCCACAGATACGCAGTATTTT. Protein product: CAITLGGATDTQYF. V usage is TRBV28 and J usage is TRBJ2-3; D is perhaps TRBD2 (6 bases). V was pared by 10 bases and J by 2 bases, with 16 bases between. The germline V gene has CDR1 MDHEN and CDR2 SYDVKM. The CDR3 is 14 amino acids. Using reference TRBV28 and TRBJ2-3 for the parts outside the CDR3, the full variable domain is DVKVTQSSRYLVKRTGEKVFLECVQDMDHENMFWYRQDPGLGLRLIYFSYDVKMKEKGDIPEGYSVSREKKERFSLILESASTNQTSMYLCAITLGGATDTQYFGPGTRLTVL.